The next 21 T cell receptor beta chains were all read from a single sample in a study of blood T cell repertoires in COVID-19. Generated by immunoSEQ multiplex PCR, the TCRdb table keeps only in-frame clones and is missing some. There are some 120,000 clones in the sample; roughly 85% occur only once, and around 3.2% lies in the top ten. The sample consisted of peripheral blood. Every receptor here comes from a woman older than 75 with COVID-19, enrolled during active disease.

The rearrangement uses TRBV24-1 and TRBJ1-1, with D tentatively TRBD1 (5 bases). Trimming shortened V by 3 bases and J by 1 base, and 11 bases separated the two germline ends. The CDR3 extends over 15 amino acids. From germline, CDR1 is KGHDR and CDR2 SFDVKD. The CDR3 sequence: CATSDGQGRNTEAFF. In DNA, the CDR3 is TGTGCCACCAGTGATGGCCAGGGAAGGAACACTGAAGCTTTCTTT.

This clone came up a few times. The chain joins TRBV11-2 to TRBJ2-5; 8 bases align to TRBD2. Germline CDR1 and CDR2: SGHAT and FQNNGV. The trim removed 0 bases at V and 2 bases at J, leaving 5 bases unmatched. The CDR3 runs 16 residues. The CDR3 spells CASSLDGGRKQETQYF. CDR3 coding DNA: TGTGCCAGCAGCTTAGATGGCGGGAGGAAGCAAGAGACCCAGTACTTC.

The chain is built from TRBV10-2 and TRBJ1-5; 8 nucleotides agree with TRBD1. V lost 10 bases, J lost 5 bases, and 7 bases stayed unmatched. The CDR3 spans 13 residues. From germline, CDR1 is WSHSY and CDR2 SAAADI. CDR3 sequence: CATRGQGDQPQHF. The CDR3 DNA follows: TGCGCCACCAGGGGGCAGGGGGATCAGCCCCAGCATTTT.

The gene calls are TRBV6-5 and TRBJ2-7, with D perhaps matching TRBD1 (5 bases). The V gene lost 2 bases and the J gene lost 6 bases, with 14 bases spanning the gap. Germline-derived CDR1 and CDR2 are MNHEY and SVGAGI. The CDR3 contains 14 residues. CDR3 DNA: TGTGCCAGCAGTTACGGGGCGGCTGCAGGCGAGCAGTACTTC. As protein: CASSYGAAAGEQYF.

The chain couples TRBV6-6 to TRBJ1-1; possibly TRBD1 for D (6 bases). Looked up from germline, CDR1 is MNHNY and CDR2 is SVGAGI (reference sequence). This CDR3 has 16 residues. V dropped 5 bases and J dropped 0 bases, with 16 bases sitting between them. The CDR3 nucleotides are TGTGCCAGCAGTCGAATGACAGGAGACATGAACACTGAAGCTTTCTTT. The encoded protein is CASSRMTGDMNTEAFF.

This clone is medium-sized (0.01 to 0.1%) in the sample. The rearrangement links TRBV5-6 to TRBJ2-5, with D possibly matching TRBD2 (6 bases). V lost 1 base to trimming and J lost 4 bases, with 14 bases between them. The germline V gene encodes CDR1 SGHDT and CDR2 YYEEEE. The CDR3 has 15 residues. CDR3 residues: CASSLRTLGGETQYF. The CDR3 bases are TGTGCCAGCAGCTTGAGGACACTGGGAGGAGAGACCCAGTACTTC.

J is TRBJ2-7 and V is TRBV5-4, with 9 positions matching TRBD1. This CDR3 is 14 amino acids long. V trimming: 4 bases; J trimming: 3 bases; junction bases outside the gene matches: 5. Germline assignment: CDR1 SGHNT and CDR2 YYREEE (reference sequence). CDR3 DNA sequence: TGTGCCAGCAGCCCGGGACAGGGTGTCTACGAGCAGTACTTC. This encodes CASSPGQGVYEQYF.

J is TRBJ1-5 and V is TRBV6-2 or TRBV6-3, with 9 bases that match TRBD1. The V segment lost 6 bases and the J segment 6 bases; nucleotides outside the gene matches: 9. The CDR3 has 15 residues. Germline assignment: CDR1 MNHEY and CDR2 SVGEGT. In DNA form, the CDR3 reads TGTGCCAGCAGCTGGCGGACAGGGGCAAGTCAGCCCCAGCATTTT. This gives the protein CASSWRTGASQPQHF.

The V call is TRBV13, the J call TRBJ2-3; 8 bases line up with TRBD2. CDR1 and CDR2 from the germline V gene are PRHDT and FYEKMQ (reference sequence). V trimming: 2 bases; J trimming: 9 bases; junction bases outside the gene matches: 7. The CDR3 totals 14 residues. For the CDR3, the DNA is TGTGCCAGCAGCTTACGCGGGAGGCTTGGCACGCAGTATTTT. Its protein is CASSLRGRLGTQYF.

This CDR3 reads CASRTGALGAGELFF. For the CDR3, the DNA is TGTGCCAGCAGAACAGGAGCGTTAGGGGCCGGGGAGCTGTTTTTT. V and J are TRBV6-5 and TRBJ2-2; possibly TRBD1 for D (5 bases). V lost 6 bases to trimming and J lost 6 bases, with 17 bases between them. Per germline, CDR1 MNHEY and CDR2 SVGAGI. There are 15 residues in the CDR3.

This clone appeared a few times. The CDR3 DNA follows: TGTGCCAGCAGCTTAGCGCGGGGGAACACTGAAGCTTTCTTT. This sequence encodes CASSLARGNTEAFF. This chain links TRBV11-1 with TRBJ1-1; D is undetermined. Per germline, CDR1 SGHAT and CDR2 FQDESV (reference sequence). The V gene lost 0 bases and the J gene lost 1 base, with 6 bases spanning the gap. This CDR3 has 14 amino acids.

The V call is TRBV28, the J call TRBJ2-3, with 7 positions matching TRBD2. Germline V gene sequence: CDR1 MDHEN, CDR2 SYDVKM. Germline trimming cut 10 bases from V and 6 bases from J; bases unmatched to any gene: 16. This CDR3 spans 15 amino acids. DNA for the CDR3: TGTGCCACCGCGGGAGCGGGTGGGAAGAGGGATACGCAGTATTTT. Protein: CATAGAGGKRDTQYF. The full variable domain, in which reference TRBV28 and TRBJ2-3 provide the parts outside the CDR3, is DVKVTQSSRYLVKRTGEKVFLECVQDMDHENMFWYRQDPGLGLRLIYFSYDVKMKEKGDIPEGYSVSREKKERFSLILESASTNQTSMYLCATAGAGGKRDTQYFGPGTRLTVL.

This chain links TRBV13 with TRBJ1-2; tentatively, D is TRBD1 (6 bases). CDR1 and CDR2 (germline): PRHDT, FYEKMQ (reference sequence). The ends were cut back, 7 bases at V and 5 bases at J, with 17 bases in the middle. The CDR3 is 14 amino acids. CDR3 loop: CASTTGYQGYGYTF. As DNA, the CDR3 is TGTGCCAGCACGACAGGCTATCAGGGTTATGGCTACACCTTC.

J is TRBJ2-1 and V is TRBV5-1; possibly TRBD2 for D (5 bases). Germline CDR1 reads SGHRS; CDR2 reads YFSETQ. CDR3 length equals 16 residues. Trimming left V 1 base short and J 5 bases short, with 16 bases between. The CDR3 nucleotides read TGCGCCAGCAGCTTGTACGTGGGAGAGGTCCACAATGAGCAGTTCTTC. Encoded protein: CASSLYVGEVHNEQFF. Complete variable domain (other parts from reference TRBV5-1 and TRBJ2-1): KAGVTQTPRYLIKTRGQQVTLSCSPISGHRSVSWYQQTPGQGLQFLFEYFSETQRNKGNFPGRFSGRQFSNSRSEMNVSTLELGDSALYLCASSLYVGEVHNEQFFGPGTRLTVL.

The genes are TRBV6-5 and TRBJ1-4; no reliable D call. The CDR3 is 14 amino acids. Germline CDR1 MNHEY, CDR2 SVGAGI. The ends were cut back, 0 bases at V and 10 bases at J, with 12 bases in the middle. The CDR3 sequence: CASSYSGKRAKLFF. In DNA form, the CDR3 reads TGTGCCAGCAGTTACTCGGGGAAGAGGGCAAAACTGTTTTTT.

The chain combines TRBV10-3 with TRBJ1-1, with TRBD1 as a possible D gene (6 bases). Trimming cost V 10 bases and J 6 bases, with 12 bases left between them. This CDR3 is 11 amino acids long. The germline CDR1 and CDR2 sequences are ENHRY and SYGVKD. CDR3: CATTTGSEAFF. The DNA for the CDR3 is TGTGCCACGACGACAGGCTCTGAAGCTTTCTTT.

The chain has TRBV4-2 and TRBJ1-5; possible D gene TRBD1, 5 bases. The CDR3 covers 14 residues. Germline lookup yields CDR1 LGHNA and CDR2 YNFKEQ. V lost 6 bases to trimming and J lost 7 bases, with 16 bases between them. DNA for the CDR3: TGTGCCAGCAGTCAGGACCTTGCAGGGCAGCCCCAGCATTTT. Translated: CASSQDLAGQPQHF.

This chain links TRBV19 with TRBJ2-7; 12 nucleotides match TRBD2. CDR1 LNHDA and CDR2 SQIVND come from the germline V gene (reference sequence). CDR3 length: 16 residues. The V gene end was trimmed by 5 bases and the J gene end by 4 bases; junction bases not matched to a gene: 9. The CDR3 sequence is CASSRLTSGRMYEQYF. The CDR3 nucleotides read TGTGCCAGTAGTCGATTGACTAGCGGGAGAATGTACGAGCAGTACTTC. Filled out from reference TRBV19 and TRBJ2-7, the complete variable domain reads DGGITQSPKYLFRKEGQNVTLSCEQNLNHDAMYWYRQDPGQGLRLIYYSQIVNDFQKGDIAEGYSVSREKKESFPLTVTSAQKNPTAFYLCASSRLTSGRMYEQYFGPGTRLTVT.

CDR3 in DNA: TGTGCCAGCAGCTTAGCCGGGACAGGGGTAAATGAGCAGTTCTTC. It is translated as CASSLAGTGVNEQFF. The chain recombines TRBV5-4 with TRBJ2-1, with 10 bases lining up with TRBD1. CDR1 and CDR2 (germline): SGHNT, YYREEE (reference sequence). The CDR3 extends over 15 amino acids. V shed 2 bases and J 7 bases; nucleotides not matched to a gene: 6.

The V call is TRBV28, the J call TRBJ2-7; tentative D call: TRBD1 (6 bases). The CDR3 has 14 residues. V was cut by 4 bases and J by 3 bases, with 13 bases left in between. Germline CDR1 and CDR2: MDHEN and SYDVKM. The CDR3 sequence: CASSSGVFGYEQYF. DNA for the CDR3: TGTGCCAGCAGTTCAGGGGTTTTCGGCTACGAGCAGTACTTC. Drawing the rest from reference TRBV28 and TRBJ2-7, the complete variable domain is DVKVTQSSRYLVKRTGEKVFLECVQDMDHENMFWYRQDPGLGLRLIYFSYDVKMKEKGDIPEGYSVSREKKERFSLILESASTNQTSMYLCASSSGVFGYEQYFGPGTRLTVT.

Notes on this clone: Compared with germline, one end of the junction differs, possibly owing to a read error. This chain links TRBV3-1 (or the pseudogene TRBV3-2) with TRBJ1-1; 8 nucleotides align to TRBD1. Germline-derived CDR1 and CDR2 are LGHDT and YNNKEL (reference sequence). The CDR3 is made up of 17 amino acids. The CDR3 here is CASSPPGTGTLNTEAFF. For the CDR3, the DNA is TGTGCCAGCAGCCCCCCCGGGACAGGAACATTGAATACTGAAGCTTTCTTT.